The rows below give T cell receptor beta chains drawn from one sample of a study of shared clonotypes between healthy human individuals. Some clones are missing from TCRdb's copy, which holds only in-frame ones; the method was immunoSEQ multiplex PCR. There are roughly 2.6 million clones in the sample; over 85% occur only once, and more than 0.12% lies in the top ten. Sequencing used naive CD4+ T cells sorted from blood. The source is a young man in good health. Each CDR3 is given with its conserved first and last residue. D genes are given only for firm matches. Clone size is not always given. Where it is, it says once, few, many or a class for expanded clones.

cdr3_aa cdr3_nt j_call clone_size v_call d_call
CASSQSGTEYTIYF TGTGCCAGCAGCCAATCCGGGACAGAGTACACCATATATTTT TRBJ1-3 . TRBV4-2 TRBD1
CASSLAGLTMNTGELFF TGTGCCAGCAGCTTAGCGGGACTGACTATGAACACCGGGGAGCTGTTTTTT TRBJ2-2 . TRBV7-9 .
CASSTLQDVNTEAFF TGTGCCAGCAGTACCTTACAGGACGTGAACACTGAAGCTTTCTTT TRBJ1-1 . TRBV6-5 .
CASSRDRAEEKLFF TGTGCCAGCAGCCGGGACAGGGCGGAGGAAAAACTGTTTTTT TRBJ1-4 . TRBV27 TRBD1
CASRDGTGFNYGYTF TGTGCCAGCAGGGACGGGACAGGATTTAACTATGGCTACACCTTC TRBJ1-2 . TRBV28 TRBD1
CASSRGELDEQFF TGTGCCAGCAGCCGCGGGGAACTAGATGAGCAGTTCTTC TRBJ2-1 . TRBV7-2 .
CATGGGQSPLHF TGTGCCACCGGGGGAGGGCAGTCACCCCTCCACTTT TRBJ1-6 few TRBV28 .
CASSAGLAGTDTQYF TGTGCCAGCAGTGCGGGACTAGCGGGCACAGATACGCAGTATTTT TRBJ2-3 . TRBV6-4 TRBD2
CASSIQGLDTEAFF TGCGCCAGCAGCATACAGGGATTAGACACTGAAGCTTTCTTT TRBJ1-1 . TRBV5-1 .
CASSLQSGTGKNIQYF TGTGCCAGCAGCTTACAGTCCGGGACAGGGAAAAACATTCAGTACTTC TRBJ2-4 . TRBV7-9 TRBD1
CASSDTAGPRDTQYF TGTGCCAGCAGTGACACAGCGGGACCGCGGGATACGCAGTATTTT TRBJ2-3 . TRBV27 TRBD2
CASSLMGAGNTIYF TGTGCCAGCAGCTTAATGGGTGCTGGAAACACCATATATTTT TRBJ1-3 . TRBV5-4 .
CASSLGQGLTEAFF TGTGCCAGCAGCCTCGGACAGGGTTTAACTGAAGCTTTCTTT TRBJ1-1 few TRBV28 TRBD1
CTSSQDWGYQETQYF TGCACCAGCAGCCAAGATTGGGGCTACCAAGAGACCCAGTACTTC TRBJ2-5 . TRBV1 .
CASSPWNSSSPLHF TGTGCCAGCTCACCTTGGAACAGTTCCTCACCCCTCCACTTT TRBJ1-6 . TRBV18 .
CASSRTGNTEAFF TGTGCCAGCAGTCGGACAGGGAACACTGAAGCTTTCTTT TRBJ1-1 . TRBV7-3 TRBD1
CASSEARPGGELFF TGTGCCAGCAGTGAAGCGCGGCCGGGCGGGGAGCTGTTTTTT TRBJ2-2 . TRBV2 .
CASSPQLAGGYNEQFF TGTGCCAGCTCACCTCAACTAGCGGGGGGATACAATGAGCAGTTCTTC TRBJ2-1 . TRBV18 TRBD2
CASWAGEGSNYGYTF TGTGCCAGCTGGGCAGGGGAAGGTTCTAACTATGGCTACACCTTC TRBJ1-2 . TRBV2 .
CASSRTGLYEQYF TGTGCCAGCAGCCGTACAGGTCTCTACGAGCAGTACTTC TRBJ2-7 . TRBV7-8 .
CAMKRGMDTGELFF TGTGCCATGAAGCGGGGCATGGACACCGGGGAGCTGTTTTTT TRBJ2-2 . TRBV5-6 TRBD2
CATSIDRVRETQYF TGTGCCACCAGCATAGACAGGGTACGGGAGACCCAGTACTTC TRBJ2-5 . TRBV15 TRBD1
CASEDTTYEQYF TGTGCCAGCGAGGACACCACCTACGAGCAGTACTTC TRBJ2-7 once TRBV2 .
CASSLGLANIDEQFF TGCGCCAGCAGCTTAGGACTAGCGAACATCGATGAGCAGTTCTTC TRBJ2-1 . TRBV5-1 TRBD2
CASSESRIGVSSYEQYF TGCGCCAGCAGTGAGTCTCGTATCGGGGTGAGCTCCTACGAGCAGTACTTC TRBJ2-7 . TRBV10-2 .
CASKPEAGRSYEQYF TGTGCCAGCAAACCTGAAGCAGGGAGATCCTACGAGCAGTACTTC TRBJ2-7 . TRBV28 .
CAINSGTVYEQYF TGTGCCATCAACTCCGGGACAGTCTACGAGCAGTACTTC TRBJ2-7 . TRBV10-3 TRBD1
CSAPPASGGMETQYF TGCAGCGCTCCCCCCGCTAGCGGGGGGATGGAGACCCAGTACTTC TRBJ2-5 . TRBV29-1 TRBD2
CASTRLRGLTYEQYF TGTGCCAGCACCCGACTTAGGGGACTAACCTACGAGCAGTACTTC TRBJ2-7 . TRBV6-6 TRBD2
CASSLTGVDEQYF TGTGCCAGCAGCCTGACAGGGGTGGACGAGCAGTACTTC TRBJ2-7 . TRBV6-5 TRBD1
CSVRQSIGELFF TGCAGCGTCCGACAGTCCATCGGGGAGCTGTTTTTT TRBJ2-2 . TRBV29-1 .
CASSLGTGGHTEAFF TGTGCCAGCAGCTTAGGGACAGGCGGGCACACTGAAGCTTTCTTT TRBJ1-1 . TRBV11-2 TRBD1
CASRGTGGNQPQHF TGTGCCTCTCGCGGCACGGGGGGCAATCAGCCCCAGCATTTT TRBJ1-5 . TRBV28 .
CASSLTRTSYNEQFF TGTGCCAGCAGCTTAACTAGGACCTCCTACAATGAGCAGTTCTTC TRBJ2-1 . TRBV7-2 .
CASSRGKAYEQYF TGCGCCAGCAGCCGCGGGAAAGCCTACGAGCAGTACTTC TRBJ2-7 once TRBV4-1 .